This passage covers 6 T cell receptor beta chains from one sample sequenced in a study of T cells after yellow fever vaccination. MiXCR, applied by TCRdb to the 5' RACE reads, yields one record per CDR3 protein. The data hold 500,000 to 650,000 distinct CDR3 sequences, with less than 20% observed a single time. The specimen comprised PBMCs, sampled 4 to 6 days after the first yellow fever vaccination. Receptors were obtained from a man between 18 and 35 years old who received the YFV17D yellow fever vaccine.

This clonotype was picked up a small number of times. This sequence joins TRBV4-2 and TRBJ1-1, with TRBD1 matching 7 bases. Trimming at V came to 4 bases and at J to 5 bases, leaving 10 bases not matched to a gene. The CDR3 has 15 amino acids. In germline, CDR1 is LGHNA, CDR2 YNFKEQ. In DNA form, the CDR3 reads TGTGCCAGCAGCCCTATGGAGGGGGCAAAGACTGAAGCTTTCTTT. Encoded protein: CASSPMEGAKTEAFF.

The rearrangement uses TRBV20-1 and TRBJ1-2, with D hard to call. With 4 bases removed from V and 4 bases from J, the gap between germline ends came to 10 bases. Germline V gene lookup returns CDR1 DFQATT and CDR2 SNEGSKA (reference sequence). There are 12 residues in the CDR3. The DNA of the CDR3 is TGCAGTGCTATATCCTGGGGCTATGGCTACACCTTC. It specifies CSAISWGYGYTF.

The gene calls are TRBV20-1 and TRBJ1-1; D unresolved. Germline CDR1 and CDR2: DFQATT and SNEGSKA (reference sequence). The length of the CDR3 is 13 residues. The V gene lost 1 base and the J gene lost 0 bases, with 6 bases spanning the gap. CDR3 in DNA: TGCAGTGCTAGAGCGAGAATGAACACTGAAGCTTTCTTT. Translated: CSARARMNTEAFF.

There are a few counts of this clonotype. The V and J genes are TRBV6-2 or TRBV6-3 and TRBJ1-2; no clear D. Germline V gene lookup returns CDR1 MNHEY and CDR2 SVGEGT. The CDR3 is 11 amino acids. With 6 bases removed from V and 4 bases from J, the gap between germline ends came to 6 bases. The CDR3 spells CASSQTYGYTF. The CDR3 nucleotides read TGTGCCAGCAGCCAAACCTATGGCTACACCTTC.

This clonotype appeared a few times. This chain joins TRBV7-2 and TRBJ2-1; 10 positions agree with TRBD1. Germline lookup yields CDR1 SGHTA and CDR2 FQGNSA. There are 17 residues in the CDR3. V was pared by 2 bases and J by 6 bases, with 10 bases of the junction left unmatched. CDR3 in DNA: TGTGCCAGCAGCTTAAGGCGGCTGACAGGGGGCCTCAATGAGCAGTTCTTC. Residues: CASSLRRLTGGLNEQFF.

This clonotype has a handful of counts. The chain carries TRBV7-3 and TRBJ1-6; TRBD1 matches 9 bases. Trimming cost V 6 bases and J 6 bases; bases outside gene matches: 3. CDR3 length: 14 residues. Germline CDR1 SGHTA, CDR2 FQGTGA. The CDR3, as DNA: TGTGCCAGCAGTCGGACAGGGGCTAATTCACCCCTCCACTTT. Translation: CASSRTGANSPLHF.